The entry that follows covers one TCR beta chain sequence. The entry originates in a study of T cell responses to AZD1222 COVID-19 vaccine. The CDR3 is 13 residues long. V was clipped by 8 bases and J by 5 bases; unmatched bases: 11. Looked up from germline, CDR1 is SQVTM and CDR2 is ANQGSEA. Here immunoSEQ multiplex PCR was the method, and the copy in TCRdb shows in-frame clones only, minus some. The sample contains more than 95,000 clones, roughly 88% of which appear only once. This clonotype was obtained from an adult in good health. Sequenced here: peripheral blood, sampled on day 0 of AZD1222 vaccination. V usage is TRBV29-1 and J usage is TRBJ2-5, with 7 bases aligning to TRBD2. CDR3 in amino acids: CSTYPSGGETQYF. The CDR3 DNA reads as TGCAGCACCTACCCTAGCGGTGGGGAGACCCAGTACTTC.